This T cell receptor beta chain was captured by sequencing in a study of T cell changes during pregnancy in multiple sclerosis. The CDR3 runs 15 residues. Germline CDR1 reads PRHDT; CDR2 reads FYEKMQ (reference sequence). V was clipped by 5 bases and J by 1 base; unmatched bases: 4. Using immunoSEQ multiplex PCR, the repertoire was profiled, and TCRdb retains in-frame clones only, with some absent. The sample includes around 100,000 clones, approximately 91% seen only once; the top ten take around 3.5%. The rearrangement links TRBV13 to TRBJ2-3; TRBD2 aligns across 9 bases. Sequenced material: peripheral blood, taken after pregnancy. This TCR came from a female donor with multiple sclerosis, enrolled in a pregnancy study. DNA for the CDR3: TGTGCCAGCAGCCCGGAGCGGGGGGGCACAGATACGCAGTATTTT. This sequence encodes CASSPERGGTDTQYF.